The clone carrying this T cell receptor beta chain was recorded once. This specimen comes from a study of blood T cell repertoires in COVID-19. On the study more broadly: Samples taken during acute and convalescent COVID-19 were collected in the United States, Italy and Spain. Nucleic acid was either cDNA or gDNA, and it came from T cells, B-cell-depleted T cells, or PBMCs.

Profiling relied on immunoSEQ multiplex PCR, and the TCRdb table lists in-frame clones only, not all of them. This table has about 240,000 clones, 86% appearing once. The junction had 11 bases not matched to a gene; V was cut back by 10 bases and J by 11 bases. From germline, CDR1 is LGHNT and CDR2 FRNRAP. The CDR3 runs to 12 residues. The chain recombines TRBV12-5 with TRBJ2-1; 7 bases line up with TRBD1. The source material was peripheral blood. The source is a woman aged 50 to 60 with COVID-19, enrolled during active disease. The CDR3 DNA is TGTGCTACACGCGCGCAGGGGGTGAAGCAGTTCTTC. Translation: CATRAQGVKQFF.